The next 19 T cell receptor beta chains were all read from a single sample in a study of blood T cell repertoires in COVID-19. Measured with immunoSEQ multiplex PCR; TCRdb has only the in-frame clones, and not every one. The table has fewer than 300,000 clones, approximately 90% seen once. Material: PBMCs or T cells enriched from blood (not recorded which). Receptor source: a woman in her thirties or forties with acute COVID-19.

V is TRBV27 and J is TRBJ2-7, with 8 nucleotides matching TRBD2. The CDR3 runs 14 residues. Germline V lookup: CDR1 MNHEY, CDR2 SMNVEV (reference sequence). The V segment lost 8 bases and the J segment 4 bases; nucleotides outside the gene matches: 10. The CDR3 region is CASQAPGGAYEQYF. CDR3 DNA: TGTGCCAGCCAGGCGCCCGGGGGGGCTTACGAGCAGTACTTC.

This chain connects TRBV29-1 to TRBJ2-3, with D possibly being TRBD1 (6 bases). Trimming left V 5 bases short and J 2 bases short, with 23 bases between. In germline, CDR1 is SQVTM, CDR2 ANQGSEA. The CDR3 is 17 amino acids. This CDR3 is CSVQPPGAPSLTDTQYF. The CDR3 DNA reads TGCAGCGTTCAGCCTCCAGGGGCCCCTTCTCTCACAGATACGCAGTATTTT.

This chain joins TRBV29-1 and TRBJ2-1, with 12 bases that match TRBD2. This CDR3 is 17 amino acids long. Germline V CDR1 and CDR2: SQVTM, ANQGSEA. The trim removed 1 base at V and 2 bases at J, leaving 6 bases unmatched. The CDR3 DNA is TGCAGCGTTGAAGGGACTAGCGGGAAGGGGGCCTACAATGAGCAGTTCTTC. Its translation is CSVEGTSGKGAYNEQFF.

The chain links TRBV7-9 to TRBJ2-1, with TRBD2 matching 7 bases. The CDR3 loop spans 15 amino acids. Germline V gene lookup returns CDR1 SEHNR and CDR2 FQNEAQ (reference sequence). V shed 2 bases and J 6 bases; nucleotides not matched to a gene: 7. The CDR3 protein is CASSLSGDLSNEQFF. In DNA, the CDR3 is TGTGCCAGCAGCTTAAGCGGGGACCTCTCCAATGAGCAGTTCTTC.

As DNA, the CDR3 is TGTGCCAGCAGTCTAAACAATCAGCCCCAGCATTTT. This encodes CASSLNNQPQHF. J is TRBJ1-5 and V is TRBV12-3 or TRBV12-4; D call uncertain. The CDR3 totals 12 residues. V lost 5 bases, J lost 3 bases, and 5 bases lay in between.

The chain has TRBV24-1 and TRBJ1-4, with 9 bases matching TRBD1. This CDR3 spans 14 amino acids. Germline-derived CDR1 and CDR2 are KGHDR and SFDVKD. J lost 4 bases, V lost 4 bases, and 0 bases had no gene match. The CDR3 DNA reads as TGTGCCACCAGTGAGGGACAGGGTAATGAAAAACTGTTTTTT. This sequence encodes CATSEGQGNEKLFF.

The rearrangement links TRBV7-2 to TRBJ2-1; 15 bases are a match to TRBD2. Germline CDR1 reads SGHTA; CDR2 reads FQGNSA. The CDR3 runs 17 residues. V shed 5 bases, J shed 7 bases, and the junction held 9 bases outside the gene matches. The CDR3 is CASSPWTSGGARNEQFF. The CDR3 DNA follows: TGTGCCAGCAGCCCCTGGACTAGCGGGGGGGCCCGAAATGAGCAGTTCTTC. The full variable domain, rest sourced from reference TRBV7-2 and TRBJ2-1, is GAGVSQSPSNKVTEKGKDVELRCDPISGHTALYWYRQSLGQGLEFLIYFQGNSAPDKSGLPSDRFSAERTGGSVSTLTIQRTQQEDSAVYLCASSPWTSGGARNEQFFGPGTRLTVL.

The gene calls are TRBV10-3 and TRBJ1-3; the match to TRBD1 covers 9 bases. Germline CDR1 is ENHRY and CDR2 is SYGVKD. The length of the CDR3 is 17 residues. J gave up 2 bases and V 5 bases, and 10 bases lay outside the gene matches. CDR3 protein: CAISTPDRGETGNTIYF. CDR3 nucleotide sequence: TGTGCCATCAGTACCCCGGACAGGGGAGAAACTGGAAACACCATATATTTT.

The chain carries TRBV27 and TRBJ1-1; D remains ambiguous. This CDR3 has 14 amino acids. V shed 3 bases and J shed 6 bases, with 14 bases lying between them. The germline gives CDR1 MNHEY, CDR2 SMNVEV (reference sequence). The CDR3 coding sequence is TGTGCCAGCAGTTTCGGATCGGGGATGGCTGAAGCTTTCTTT. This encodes CASSFGSGMAEAFF.

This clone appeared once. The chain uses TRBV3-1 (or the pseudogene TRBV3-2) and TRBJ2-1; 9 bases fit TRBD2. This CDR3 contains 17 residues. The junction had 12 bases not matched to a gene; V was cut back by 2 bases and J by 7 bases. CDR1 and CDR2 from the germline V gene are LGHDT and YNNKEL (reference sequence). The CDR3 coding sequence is TGTGCCAGCAGCCAAACCACGAGAATAGCGGGAGCAAATGAGCAGTTCTTC. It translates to CASSQTTRIAGANEQFF.

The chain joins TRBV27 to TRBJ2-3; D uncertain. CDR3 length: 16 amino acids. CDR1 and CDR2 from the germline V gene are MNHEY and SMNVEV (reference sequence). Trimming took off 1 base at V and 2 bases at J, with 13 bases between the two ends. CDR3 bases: TGTGCCAGCAGTTTATGGGCAGCCTCAACCACAGATACGCAGTATTTT. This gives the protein CASSLWAASTTDTQYF.

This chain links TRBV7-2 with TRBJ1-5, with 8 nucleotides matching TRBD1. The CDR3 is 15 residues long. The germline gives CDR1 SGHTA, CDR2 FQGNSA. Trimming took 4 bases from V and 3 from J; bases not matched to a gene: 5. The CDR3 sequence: CASSSWTGYNQPQHF. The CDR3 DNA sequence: TGTGCCAGCAGCTCGTGGACAGGGTACAATCAGCCCCAGCATTTT. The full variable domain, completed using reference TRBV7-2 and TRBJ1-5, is GAGVSQSPSNKVTEKGKDVELRCDPISGHTALYWYRQSLGQGLEFLIYFQGNSAPDKSGLPSDRFSAERTGGSVSTLTIQRTQQEDSAVYLCASSSWTGYNQPQHFGDGTRLSIL.

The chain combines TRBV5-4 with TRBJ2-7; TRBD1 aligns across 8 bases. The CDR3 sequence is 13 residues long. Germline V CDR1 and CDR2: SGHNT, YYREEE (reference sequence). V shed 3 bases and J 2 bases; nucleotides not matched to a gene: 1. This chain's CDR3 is CASSWGQAYEQYF. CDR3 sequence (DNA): TGTGCCAGCAGCTGGGGACAGGCCTACGAGCAGTACTTC. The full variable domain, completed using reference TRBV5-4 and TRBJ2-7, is ETGVTQSPTHLIKTRGQQVTLRCSSQSGHNTVSWYQQALGQGPQFIFQYYREEENGRGNFPPRFSGLQFPNYSSELNVNALELDDSALYLCASSWGQAYEQYFGPGTRLTVT.

This chain's CDR3 is CASRNNRGTQYF. CDR3 DNA: TGCGCCAGCAGGAACAATCGAGGGACCCAGTACTTC. This sequence joins TRBV4-1 and TRBJ2-5; D is ambiguous. The CDR3 covers 12 residues. The germline V gene has CDR1 MGHRA and CDR2 YSYEKL. V dropped 6 bases and J dropped 7 bases, with 12 bases sitting between them.

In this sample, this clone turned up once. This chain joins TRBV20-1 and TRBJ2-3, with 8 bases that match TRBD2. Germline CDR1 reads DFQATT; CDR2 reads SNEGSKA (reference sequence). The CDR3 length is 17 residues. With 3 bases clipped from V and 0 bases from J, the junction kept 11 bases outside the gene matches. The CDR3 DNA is TGCAGTGCTAGTAGAGGCGGGAGGCCTCCTAGCACAGATACGCAGTATTTT. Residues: CSASRGGRPPSTDTQYF.

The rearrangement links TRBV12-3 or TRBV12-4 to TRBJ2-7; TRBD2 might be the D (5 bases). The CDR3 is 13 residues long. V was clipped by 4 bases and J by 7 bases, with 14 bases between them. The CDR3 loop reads CASSSRSGGEQYF. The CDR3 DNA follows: TGTGCCAGCAGTTCCCGGTCCGGAGGAGAGCAGTACTTC.

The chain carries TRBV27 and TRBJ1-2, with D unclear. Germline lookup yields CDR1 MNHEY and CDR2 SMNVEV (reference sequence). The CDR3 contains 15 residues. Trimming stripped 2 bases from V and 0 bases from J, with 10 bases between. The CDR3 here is CASSLNTGANYGYTF. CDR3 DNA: TGTGCCAGCAGTTTAAATACCGGGGCTAACTATGGCTACACCTTC.

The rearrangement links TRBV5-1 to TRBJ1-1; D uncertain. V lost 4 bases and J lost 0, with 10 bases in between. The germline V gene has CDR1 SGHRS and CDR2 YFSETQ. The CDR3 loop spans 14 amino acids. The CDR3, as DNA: TGCGCCAGCAGCCCGGGATCCATGAACACTGAAGCTTTCTTT. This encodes CASSPGSMNTEAFF.

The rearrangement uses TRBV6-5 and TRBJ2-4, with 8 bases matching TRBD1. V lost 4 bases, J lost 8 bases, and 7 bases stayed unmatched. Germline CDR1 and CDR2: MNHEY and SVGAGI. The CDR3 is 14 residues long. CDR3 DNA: TGTGCCAGCAGTTCGACCGGGACAGGTGACATTCAGTACTTC. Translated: CASSSTGTGDIQYF.